This T cell receptor beta chain was captured by sequencing in a study of T cells in Graves' hyperthyroidism and ophthalmopathy. Amplified TCR beta CDR3 regions came from RNA transcripts. The HTBI set primed first-round TCR CDR3 RT-PCR. TCRdb ran MiXCR on the multiplex PCR reads and lists one entry per CDR3 protein. The sample carries approximately 510,000 distinct CDR3 sequences, roughly 20% recorded once. Study outcomes and limitations: Ophthalmopathy was predicted by the model a median of approximately six months ahead of onset. Separating ophthalmopathy from stable hyperthyroidism was achieved by a 13 V-J model.

This clonotype appeared a few times. Its antigen is undetermined. Trimming left V 5 bases short and J 6 bases short, with 16 bases between. Germline assignment: CDR1 SGHVS and CDR2 FQNEAQ. This CDR3 region has 14 residues. Patients were excluded because of uncontrolled infection, other autoimmune disease, pregnancy or lactation. The PBMCs had their origin in roughly 9.8 ml of fresh peripheral blood. The sample taken for sequencing was blood. This sequence originates from a man between 18 and 35 years old with Graves' hyperthyroidism. The J gene is TRBJ1-2, the V gene TRBV7-8; D gene ambiguous. The CDR3 DNA follows: TGTGCCAGCAGCCCTAGAGTCCCGGCACATGGCTACACCTTC. This encodes CASSPRVPAHGYTF. Combining the CDR3 with reference TRBV7-8 and TRBJ1-2 gives the whole variable domain GAGVSQSPRYKVAKRGQDVALRCDPISGHVSLFWYQQALGQGPEFLTYFQNEAQLDKSGLPSDRFFAERPEGSVSTLKIQRTQQEDSAVYLCASSPRVPAHGYTFGSGTRLTVV.